This T cell receptor beta chain was documented in a study of shared clonotypes between healthy human individuals. This clone came up once. Its antigen is not known. The same CDR3 also results from other DNA sequences found in this sample. General study points: Estimated richness was generally greater in naive than memory subsets.

The data were produced by immunoSEQ multiplex PCR, yet TCRdb's version contains in-frame clones alone and is incomplete. The table includes 950,000 to 1,100,000 clones, more than 65% detected once. This CDR3 region has 15 residues. Germline loops: CDR1 SGHTA, CDR2 FQGNSA. The ends lost 6 bases at V and 4 bases at J; junction bases unmatched: 3. The chain uses TRBV7-2 and TRBJ2-1, with 13 bases aligning to TRBD2. This sequence originates from a man younger than 30 in good health. The sample comprised memory CD4+ T cells sorted from blood. Subset meaning: CD45RA-negative fraction. CDR3 amino acids: CASRSGLAGYNEQFF. The CDR3 DNA reads TGTGCCAGCAGATCGGGACTAGCGGGGTACAATGAGCAGTTCTTC.